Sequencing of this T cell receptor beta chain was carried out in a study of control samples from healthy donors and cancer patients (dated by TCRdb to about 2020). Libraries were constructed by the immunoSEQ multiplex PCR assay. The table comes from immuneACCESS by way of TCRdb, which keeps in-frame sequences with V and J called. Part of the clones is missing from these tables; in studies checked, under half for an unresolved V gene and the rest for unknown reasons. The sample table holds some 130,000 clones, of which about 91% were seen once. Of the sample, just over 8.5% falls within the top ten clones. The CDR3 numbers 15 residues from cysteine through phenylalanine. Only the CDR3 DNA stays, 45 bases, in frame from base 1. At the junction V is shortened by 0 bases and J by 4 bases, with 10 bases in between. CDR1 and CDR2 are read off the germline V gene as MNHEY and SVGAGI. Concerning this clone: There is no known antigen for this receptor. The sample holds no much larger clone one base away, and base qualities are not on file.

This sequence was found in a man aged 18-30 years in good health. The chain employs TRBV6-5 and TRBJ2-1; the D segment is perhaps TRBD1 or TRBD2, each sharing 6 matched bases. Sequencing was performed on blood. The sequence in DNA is TGTGCCAGCAGTTACTCTACAGGGACTTACAATGAGCAGTTCTTC. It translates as CASSYSTGTYNEQFF.